Listed here is a single TCR beta chain. Its antigen is still unknown. CDR3 length equals 16 residues. The germline V gene has CDR1 MGHDK and CDR2 SYGVNS. J was trimmed by 6 bases and V by 3 bases; bases with no gene match: 9. This sample was included in a study of cytomegalovirus exposure and HLA in healthy donors. Overall study results and limits: The authors considered a cluster of highly shared sequence variants likely to be a sequencing artifact. Later genetic work tied a missense DCLRE1C variant to beta-chain V and J trimming. Cytomegalovirus status, reportedly, was diagnosed with high specificity and sensitivity by the classifier. A prior analysis recorded that most TCR beta V segments were productive about 90% or about 30% of the time.

The PCR contained 60 Vbeta and 13 Jbeta primers. The protocol was immunoSEQ multiplex PCR, while the TCRdb copy is restricted to in-frame clones and leaves out a portion. The data hold 150,000 to 200,000 clones, with around three quarters observed a single time. The origin of this receptor is a boy younger than 18 in good health and CMV-seronegative. Sequencing input: PBMCs. V and J are TRBV25-1 and TRBJ1-3; the match to TRBD1 covers 9 bases. CDR3: CASSDFGTGGENTIYF. The DNA for the CDR3 is TGTGCCAGCAGTGATTTCGGTACAGGGGGCGAAAACACCATATATTTT.